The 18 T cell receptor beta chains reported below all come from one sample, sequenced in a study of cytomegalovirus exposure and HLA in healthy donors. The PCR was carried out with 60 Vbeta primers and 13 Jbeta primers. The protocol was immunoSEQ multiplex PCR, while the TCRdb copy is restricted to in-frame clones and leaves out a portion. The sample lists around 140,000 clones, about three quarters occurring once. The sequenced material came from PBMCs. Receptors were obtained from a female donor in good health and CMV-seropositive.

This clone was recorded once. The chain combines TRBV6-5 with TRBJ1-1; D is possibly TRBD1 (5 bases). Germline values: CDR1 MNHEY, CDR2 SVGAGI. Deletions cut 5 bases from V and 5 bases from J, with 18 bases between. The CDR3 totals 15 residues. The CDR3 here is CASSPRVGEGTEAFF. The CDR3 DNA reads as TGTGCCAGCAGTCCCCGGGTAGGGGAGGGTACTGAAGCTTTCTTT.

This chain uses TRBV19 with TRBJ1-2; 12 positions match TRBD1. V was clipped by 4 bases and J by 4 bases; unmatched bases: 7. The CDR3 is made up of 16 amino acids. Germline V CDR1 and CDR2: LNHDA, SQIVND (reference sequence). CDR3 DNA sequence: TGTGCCAGTAGTAACCGGGACAGGGGGCTCGTCTATGGCTACACCTTC. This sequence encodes CASSNRDRGLVYGYTF.

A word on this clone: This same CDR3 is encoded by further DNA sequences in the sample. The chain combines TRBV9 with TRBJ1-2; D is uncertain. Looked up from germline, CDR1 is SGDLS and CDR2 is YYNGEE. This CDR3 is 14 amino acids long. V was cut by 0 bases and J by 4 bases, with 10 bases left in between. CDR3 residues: CASSVGGGGYGYTF. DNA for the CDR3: TGTGCCAGCAGCGTAGGTGGAGGCGGCTATGGCTACACCTTC.

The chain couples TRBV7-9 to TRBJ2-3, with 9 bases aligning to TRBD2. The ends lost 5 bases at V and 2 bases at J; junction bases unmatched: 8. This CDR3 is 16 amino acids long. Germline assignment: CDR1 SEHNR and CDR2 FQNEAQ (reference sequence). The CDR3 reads CASSRGLAQVTDTQYF. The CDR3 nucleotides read TGTGCCAGCAGCCGAGGACTAGCGCAGGTCACAGATACGCAGTATTTT.

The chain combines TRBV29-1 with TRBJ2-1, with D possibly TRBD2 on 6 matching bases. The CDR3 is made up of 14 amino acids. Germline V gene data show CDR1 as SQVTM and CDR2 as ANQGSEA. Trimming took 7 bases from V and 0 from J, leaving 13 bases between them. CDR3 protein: CSGSGPSSYNEQFF. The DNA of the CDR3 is TGCAGCGGTAGCGGTCCCAGCTCCTACAATGAGCAGTTCTTC.

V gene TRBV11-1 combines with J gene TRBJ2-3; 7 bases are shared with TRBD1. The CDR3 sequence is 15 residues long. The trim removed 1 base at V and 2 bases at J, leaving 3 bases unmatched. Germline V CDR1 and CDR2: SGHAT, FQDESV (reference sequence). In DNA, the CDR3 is TGTGCCAGCAGCTTAGAACAGGGGAACACAGATACGCAGTATTTT. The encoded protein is CASSLEQGNTDTQYF.

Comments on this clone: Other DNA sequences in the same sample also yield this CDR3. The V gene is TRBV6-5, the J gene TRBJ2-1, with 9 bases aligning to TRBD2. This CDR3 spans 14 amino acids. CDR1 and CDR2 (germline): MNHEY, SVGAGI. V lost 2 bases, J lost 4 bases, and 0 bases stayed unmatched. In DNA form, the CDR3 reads TGTGCCAGCAGTTACAGCGGGGGGTACAATGAGCAGTTCTTC. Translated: CASSYSGGYNEQFF.

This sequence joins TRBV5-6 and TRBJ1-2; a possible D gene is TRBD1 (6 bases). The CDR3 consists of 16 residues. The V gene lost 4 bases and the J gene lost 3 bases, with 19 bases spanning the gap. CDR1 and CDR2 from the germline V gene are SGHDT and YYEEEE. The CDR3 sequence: CASSLTGTTTDYGYTF. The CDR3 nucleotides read TGTGCCAGCAGCCTCACAGGGACAACGACTGACTATGGCTACACCTTC.

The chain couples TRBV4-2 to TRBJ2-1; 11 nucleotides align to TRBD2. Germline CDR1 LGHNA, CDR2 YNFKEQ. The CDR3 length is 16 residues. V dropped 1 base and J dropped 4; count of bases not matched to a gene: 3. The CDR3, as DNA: TGTGCCAGCAGCCAAGCCGGACTAGCGGGTTACAATGAGCAGTTCTTC. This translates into CASSQAGLAGYNEQFF.

This CDR3 reads CASSLSARVDYNEQFF. In DNA form, the CDR3 reads TGTGCCAGCAGCTTGTCCGCGCGGGTAGACTACAATGAGCAGTTCTTC. The V call is TRBV7-8, the J call TRBJ2-1, with a possible D match to TRBD2 (5 bases). The CDR3 consists of 16 residues. CDR1 and CDR2 from the germline V gene are SGHVS and FQNEAQ. V lost 3 bases and J 3 bases, leaving 15 bases between the germline ends.

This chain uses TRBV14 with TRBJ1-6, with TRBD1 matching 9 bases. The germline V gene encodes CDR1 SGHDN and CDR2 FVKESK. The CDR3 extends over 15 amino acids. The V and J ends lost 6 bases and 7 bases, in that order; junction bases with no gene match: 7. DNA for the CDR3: TGTGCCAGCAGTGACGGACAGGGGCGGAATTCACCCCTCCACTTT. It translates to CASSDGQGRNSPLHF.

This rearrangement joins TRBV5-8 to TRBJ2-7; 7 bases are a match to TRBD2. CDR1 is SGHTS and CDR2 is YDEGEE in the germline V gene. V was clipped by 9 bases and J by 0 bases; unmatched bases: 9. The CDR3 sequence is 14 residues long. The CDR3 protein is CATFDGGVSYEQYF. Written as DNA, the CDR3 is TGTGCCACCTTCGATGGGGGGGTCTCCTACGAGCAGTACTTC. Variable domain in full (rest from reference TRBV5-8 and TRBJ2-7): EAGVTQSPTHLIKTRGQQATLRCSPISGHTSVYWYQQALGLGLQFLLWYDEGEERNRGNFPPRFSGRQFPNYSSELNVNALELEDSALYLCATFDGGVSYEQYFGPGTRLTVT.

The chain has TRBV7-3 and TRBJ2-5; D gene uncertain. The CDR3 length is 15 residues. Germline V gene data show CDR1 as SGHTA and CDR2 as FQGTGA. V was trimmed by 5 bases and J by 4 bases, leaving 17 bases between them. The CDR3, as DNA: TGTGCCAGCAGCGTGTCCGCGAGCAGAGGAGAGACCCAGTACTTC. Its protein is CASSVSASRGETQYF.

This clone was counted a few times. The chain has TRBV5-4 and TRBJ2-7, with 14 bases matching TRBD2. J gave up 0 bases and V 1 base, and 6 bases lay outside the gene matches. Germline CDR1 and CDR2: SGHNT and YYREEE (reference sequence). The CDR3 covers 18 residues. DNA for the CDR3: TGTGCCAGCAGCTTGTGGACTAGCGGGAGGCACTACTCCTACGAGCAGTACTTC. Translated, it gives CASSLWTSGRHYSYEQYF. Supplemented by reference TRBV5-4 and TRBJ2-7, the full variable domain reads ETGVTQSPTHLIKTRGQQVTLRCSSQSGHNTVSWYQQALGQGPQFIFQYYREEENGRGNFPPRFSGLQFPNYSSELNVNALELDDSALYLCASSLWTSGRHYSYEQYFGPGTRLTVT.

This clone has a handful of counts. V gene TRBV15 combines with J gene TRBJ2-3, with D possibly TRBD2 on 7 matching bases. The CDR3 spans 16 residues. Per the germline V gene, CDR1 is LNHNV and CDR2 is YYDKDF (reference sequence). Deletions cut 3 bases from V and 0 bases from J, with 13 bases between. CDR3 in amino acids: CATSSVGGRSTDTQYF. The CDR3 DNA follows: TGTGCCACCAGCAGTGTCGGGGGGCGAAGCACAGATACGCAGTATTTT.

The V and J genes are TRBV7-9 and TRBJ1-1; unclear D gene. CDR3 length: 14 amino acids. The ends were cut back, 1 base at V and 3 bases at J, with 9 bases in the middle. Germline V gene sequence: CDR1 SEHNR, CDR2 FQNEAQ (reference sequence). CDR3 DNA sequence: TGTGCCAGCAGCTTAGATTCGGGGTACACTGAAGCTTTCTTT. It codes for CASSLDSGYTEAFF.

CDR3 protein: CASSPLTGRGTEAFF. The DNA of the CDR3 is TGTGCCAGCAGCCCACTGACAGGGAGAGGAACTGAAGCTTTCTTT. The chain combines TRBV11-2 with TRBJ1-1, with 7 bases aligning to TRBD1. The junction had 11 bases not matched to a gene; V was cut back by 5 bases and J by 5 bases. The CDR3 has 15 residues. Germline V lookup: CDR1 SGHAT, CDR2 FQNNGV.

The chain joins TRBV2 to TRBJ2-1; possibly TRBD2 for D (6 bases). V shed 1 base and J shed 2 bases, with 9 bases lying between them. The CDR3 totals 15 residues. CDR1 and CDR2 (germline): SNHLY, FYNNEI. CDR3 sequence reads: CASSEGGGAYNEQFF. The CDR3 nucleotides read TGTGCCAGCAGTGAAGGGGGCGGGGCCTACAATGAGCAGTTCTTC. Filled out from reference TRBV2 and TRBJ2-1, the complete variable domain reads EPEVTQTPSHQVTQMGQEVILRCVPISNHLYFYWYRQILGQKVEFLVSFYNNEISEKSEIFDDQFSVERPDGSNFTLKIRSTKLEDSAMYFCASSEGGGAYNEQFFGPGTRLTVL.